This TCR beta chain was captured in a study of T cells after yellow fever vaccination. The 5'RACE template-switching step produced TCR cDNA and added a universal primer site and UMIs. Using its own MiXCR run on the 5' RACE reads, TCRdb lists one record per CDR3 protein. The data hold roughly 400,000 distinct CDR3 sequences, with under 20% observed a single time. The CDR3 is 12 amino acids. Per the germline V gene, CDR1 is SGHAT and CDR2 is FQDESV (reference sequence). V lost 1 base and J 11 bases, leaving 9 bases between the germline ends. The chain couples TRBV11-1 to TRBJ2-1; tentatively, D is TRBD1 (5 bases). The TCR originated in a man younger than 35 who received the YFV17D yellow fever vaccine. The sample consisted of PBMCs, taken before the yellow fever booster vaccination. CDR3 sequence (DNA): TGTGCCAGCAGCTTAGGGGGCTCGAAGCAGTTCTTC. It codes for CASSLGGSKQFF.